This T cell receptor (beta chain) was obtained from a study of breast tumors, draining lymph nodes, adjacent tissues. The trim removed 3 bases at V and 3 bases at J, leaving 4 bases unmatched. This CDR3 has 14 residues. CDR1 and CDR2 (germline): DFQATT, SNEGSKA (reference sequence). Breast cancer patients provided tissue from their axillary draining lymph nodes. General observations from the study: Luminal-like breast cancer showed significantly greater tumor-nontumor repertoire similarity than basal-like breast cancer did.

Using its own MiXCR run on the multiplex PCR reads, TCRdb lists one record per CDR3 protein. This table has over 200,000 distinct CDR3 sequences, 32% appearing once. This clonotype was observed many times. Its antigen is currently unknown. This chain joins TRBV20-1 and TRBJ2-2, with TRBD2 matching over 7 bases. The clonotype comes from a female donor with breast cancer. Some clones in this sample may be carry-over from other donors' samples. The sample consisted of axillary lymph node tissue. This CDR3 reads CSASREEYTGELFF. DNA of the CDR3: TGCAGTGCTAGTCGGGAGGAGTACACCGGGGAGCTGTTTTTT.